The entry below gives a single TCR beta chain sequence along with its context. What antigen it recognizes has not been identified. No qualities accompany the bases; no much larger clone lies one base away. Each collaborating institution followed its own protocols to collect whole blood in K2EDTA tubes. For TCRbeta analysis, collaborators shipped samples as frozen whole blood, isolated PBMCs, or DNA extracted from either of those sample types. This record comes from a study of blood T cell repertoires in COVID-19 (TCRdb year 2020). Some background on the complete study: The collaborator samples originated in the United States, Italy and Spain and spanned the acute and convalescent phases of COVID-19. Sample metadata almost always included a de-identified subject ID, COVID-19 status, age in years and sex. The repertoires were released in a freely available public database intended as a resource for research on the immune response to SARS-CoV-2. The dataset comprised deeply sampled blood TCRbeta repertoires from subjects exposed to, actively infected with, or recovered from COVID-19. The samples were drawn from two sources: the first 160 participants of the ongoing ImmuneRACE study, and 1,200 or so subjects contributed by 6 global collaborators. HLA class I and class II types, where available, came from metadata supplied by the sample provider rather than from assay-based typing. The prospective study material was composed of cDNA or gDNA derived from T cells, B-cell-depleted T cells, or PBMCs. Study-wide conclusions, independent of this receptor: The amount of clinical and demographic metadata varied by source and participant and was provided uncurated.

The immunoSEQ Assay, a bias-controlled multiplex PCR, was used to amplify TCRbeta CDR3 regions from genomic DNA. The source study handled its data this way. Nucleated cell counts per sample were estimated from amplification of reference gene primers within the assay. To quantify the absolute abundance of each unique TCRbeta CDR3 rearrangement, sequence reads were collapsed and filtered. For each sample, productive Simpson clonality was calculated as the square root of Simpson's diversity index over productive rearrangements. TCRdb's version of the immuneACCESS table is confined to in-frame rearrangements and falls short of the full clone set. An unresolved V gene accounts for under half of the shortfall where checked; the remainder is of unknown origin. Clone size and V and J calls were adopted from that table, with D and trimming inferred from the DNA. The sample records about 90,000 clones, about 91% of which are singletons. Of the sample, 1.8% is held by the ten largest clones.

Spanning cysteine to phenylalanine, the CDR3 consists of 12 amino acids. Kept here is only the CDR3 DNA, which spans 36 bases and is read in frame from base 1. At the junction V is shortened by 2 bases and J by 8 bases, with 7 bases in between. The sequence derives from a human donor with active COVID-19. The donor label of this sample is uncertain. The sample comprised peripheral blood. The V and J segments used are TRBV12-3 or TRBV12-4 and TRBJ2-1; the D region possibly corresponds to TRBD1 (5 bases align). The DNA reads TGTGCCAGCAGTTTAATGGGGCATGAGCAGTTCTTC. This sequence encodes CASSLMGHEQFF.